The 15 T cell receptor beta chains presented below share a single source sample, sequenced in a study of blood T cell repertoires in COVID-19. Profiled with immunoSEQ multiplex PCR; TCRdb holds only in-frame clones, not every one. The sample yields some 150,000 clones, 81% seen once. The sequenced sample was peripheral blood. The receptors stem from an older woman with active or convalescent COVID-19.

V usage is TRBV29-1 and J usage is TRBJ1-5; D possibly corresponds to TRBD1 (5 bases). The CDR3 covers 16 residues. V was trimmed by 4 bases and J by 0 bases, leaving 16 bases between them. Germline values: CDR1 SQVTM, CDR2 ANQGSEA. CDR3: CSVGVVGADSNQPQHF. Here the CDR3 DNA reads TGCAGCGTTGGGGTTGTTGGGGCGGATAGCAATCAGCCCCAGCATTTT.

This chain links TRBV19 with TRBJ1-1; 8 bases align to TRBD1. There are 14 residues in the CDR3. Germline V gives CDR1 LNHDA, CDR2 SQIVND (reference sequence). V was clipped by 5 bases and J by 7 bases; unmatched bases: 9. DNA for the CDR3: TGTGCCAGTAGTCCCCGGACAGGGTTGCTTGAAGCTTTCTTT. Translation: CASSPRTGLLEAFF.

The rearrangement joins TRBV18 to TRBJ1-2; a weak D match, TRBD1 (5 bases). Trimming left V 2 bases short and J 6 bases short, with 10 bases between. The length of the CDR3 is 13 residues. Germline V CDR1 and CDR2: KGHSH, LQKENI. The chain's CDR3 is CASSPRGFDGYTF. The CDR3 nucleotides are TGTGCCAGCTCACCAAGGGGTTTCGATGGCTACACCTTC.

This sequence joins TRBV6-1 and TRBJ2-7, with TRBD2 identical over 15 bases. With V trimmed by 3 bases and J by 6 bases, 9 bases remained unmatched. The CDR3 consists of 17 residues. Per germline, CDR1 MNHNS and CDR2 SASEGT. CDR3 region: CASSDRTSGRAYGEQYF. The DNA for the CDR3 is TGTGCCAGCAGTGACCGGACTAGCGGGAGGGCCTACGGCGAGCAGTACTTC.

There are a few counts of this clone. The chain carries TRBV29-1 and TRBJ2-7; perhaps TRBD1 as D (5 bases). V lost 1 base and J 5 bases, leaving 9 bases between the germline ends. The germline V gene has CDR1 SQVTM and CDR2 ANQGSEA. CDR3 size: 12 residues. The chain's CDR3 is CSVEGQGDEQYF. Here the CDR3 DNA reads TGCAGCGTTGAAGGGCAGGGCGACGAGCAGTACTTC.

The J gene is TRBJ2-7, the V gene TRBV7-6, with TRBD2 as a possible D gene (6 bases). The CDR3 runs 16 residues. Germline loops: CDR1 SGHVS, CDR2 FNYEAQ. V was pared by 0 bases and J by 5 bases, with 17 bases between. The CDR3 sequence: CASSLAPTGVGNEQYF. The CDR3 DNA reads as TGTGCCAGCAGCTTAGCGCCAACGGGAGTAGGAAACGAGCAGTACTTC.

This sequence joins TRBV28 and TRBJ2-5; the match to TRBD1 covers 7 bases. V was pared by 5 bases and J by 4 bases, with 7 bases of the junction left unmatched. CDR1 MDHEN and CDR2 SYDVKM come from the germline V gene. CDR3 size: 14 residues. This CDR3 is CASSLDRDRETQYF. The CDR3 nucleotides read TGTGCCAGCAGTCTCGACAGGGACCGAGAGACCCAGTACTTC.

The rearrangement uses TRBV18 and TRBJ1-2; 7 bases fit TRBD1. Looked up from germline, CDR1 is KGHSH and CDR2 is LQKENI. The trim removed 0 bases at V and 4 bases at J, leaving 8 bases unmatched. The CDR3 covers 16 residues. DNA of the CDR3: TGTGCCAGCTCACCACCGGAAACAGGGGACCGCTATGGCTACACCTTC. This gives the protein CASSPPETGDRYGYTF. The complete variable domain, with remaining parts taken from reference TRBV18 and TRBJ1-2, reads NAGVMQNPRHLVRRRGQEARLRCSPMKGHSHVYWYRQLPEEGLKFMVYLQKENIIDESGMPKERFSAEFPKEGPSILRIQQVVRGDSAAYFCASSPPETGDRYGYTFGSGTRLTVV.

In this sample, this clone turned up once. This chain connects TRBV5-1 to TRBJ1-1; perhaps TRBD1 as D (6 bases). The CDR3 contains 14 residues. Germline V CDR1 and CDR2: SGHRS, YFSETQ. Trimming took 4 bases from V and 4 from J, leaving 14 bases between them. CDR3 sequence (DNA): TGCGCCAGCAGCACTGGACAGCTGGGCACTGAAGCTTTCTTT. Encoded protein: CASSTGQLGTEAFF. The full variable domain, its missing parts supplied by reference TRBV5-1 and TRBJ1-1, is KAGVTQTPRYLIKTRGQQVTLSCSPISGHRSVSWYQQTPGQGLQFLFEYFSETQRNKGNFPGRFSGRQFSNSRSEMNVSTLELGDSALYLCASSTGQLGTEAFFGQGTRLTVV.

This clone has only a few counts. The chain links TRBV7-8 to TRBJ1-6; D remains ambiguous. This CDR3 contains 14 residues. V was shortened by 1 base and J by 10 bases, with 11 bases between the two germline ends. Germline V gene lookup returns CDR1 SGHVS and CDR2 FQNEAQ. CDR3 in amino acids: CASSLETISSPLHF. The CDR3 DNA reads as TGTGCCAGCAGCTTAGAAACAATTAGCTCACCCCTCCACTTT.

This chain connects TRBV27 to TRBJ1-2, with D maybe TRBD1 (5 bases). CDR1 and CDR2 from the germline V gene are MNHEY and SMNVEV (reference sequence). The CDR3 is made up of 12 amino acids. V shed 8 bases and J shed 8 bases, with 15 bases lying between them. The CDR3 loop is CASGEGRGGYTF. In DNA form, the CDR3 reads TGTGCCAGCGGGGAGGGGCGAGGGGGCTACACCTTC.

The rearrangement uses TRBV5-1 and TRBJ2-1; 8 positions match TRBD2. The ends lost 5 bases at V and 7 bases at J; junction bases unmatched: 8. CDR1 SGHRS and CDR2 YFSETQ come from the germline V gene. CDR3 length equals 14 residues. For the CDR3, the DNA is TGCGCCAGCAGTTTTACCGGGGGGGAGAATGAGCAGTTCTTC. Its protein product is CASSFTGGENEQFF.

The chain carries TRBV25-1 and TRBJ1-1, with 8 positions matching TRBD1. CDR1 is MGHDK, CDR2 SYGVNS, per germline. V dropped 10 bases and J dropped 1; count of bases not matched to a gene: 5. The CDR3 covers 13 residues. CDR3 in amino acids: CATGGGWNTEAFF. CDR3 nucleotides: TGTGCCACAGGGGGCGGATGGAACACTGAAGCTTTCTTT.

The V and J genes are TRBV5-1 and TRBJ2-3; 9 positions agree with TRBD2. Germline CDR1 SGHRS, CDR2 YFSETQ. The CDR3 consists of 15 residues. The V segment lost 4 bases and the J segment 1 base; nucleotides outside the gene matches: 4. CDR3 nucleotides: TGCGCCAGCAGCGTGGCGGGGGGGGGCACAGATACGCAGTATTTT. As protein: CASSVAGGGTDTQYF.

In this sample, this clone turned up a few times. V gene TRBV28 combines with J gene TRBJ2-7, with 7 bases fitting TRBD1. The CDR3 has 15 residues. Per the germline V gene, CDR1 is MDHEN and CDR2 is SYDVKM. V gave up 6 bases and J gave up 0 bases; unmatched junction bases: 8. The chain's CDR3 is CASRPTAGGSYEQYV. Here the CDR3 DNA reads TGTGCCAGCAGGCCAACCGCAGGGGGCTCCTACGAGCAGTACGTC.